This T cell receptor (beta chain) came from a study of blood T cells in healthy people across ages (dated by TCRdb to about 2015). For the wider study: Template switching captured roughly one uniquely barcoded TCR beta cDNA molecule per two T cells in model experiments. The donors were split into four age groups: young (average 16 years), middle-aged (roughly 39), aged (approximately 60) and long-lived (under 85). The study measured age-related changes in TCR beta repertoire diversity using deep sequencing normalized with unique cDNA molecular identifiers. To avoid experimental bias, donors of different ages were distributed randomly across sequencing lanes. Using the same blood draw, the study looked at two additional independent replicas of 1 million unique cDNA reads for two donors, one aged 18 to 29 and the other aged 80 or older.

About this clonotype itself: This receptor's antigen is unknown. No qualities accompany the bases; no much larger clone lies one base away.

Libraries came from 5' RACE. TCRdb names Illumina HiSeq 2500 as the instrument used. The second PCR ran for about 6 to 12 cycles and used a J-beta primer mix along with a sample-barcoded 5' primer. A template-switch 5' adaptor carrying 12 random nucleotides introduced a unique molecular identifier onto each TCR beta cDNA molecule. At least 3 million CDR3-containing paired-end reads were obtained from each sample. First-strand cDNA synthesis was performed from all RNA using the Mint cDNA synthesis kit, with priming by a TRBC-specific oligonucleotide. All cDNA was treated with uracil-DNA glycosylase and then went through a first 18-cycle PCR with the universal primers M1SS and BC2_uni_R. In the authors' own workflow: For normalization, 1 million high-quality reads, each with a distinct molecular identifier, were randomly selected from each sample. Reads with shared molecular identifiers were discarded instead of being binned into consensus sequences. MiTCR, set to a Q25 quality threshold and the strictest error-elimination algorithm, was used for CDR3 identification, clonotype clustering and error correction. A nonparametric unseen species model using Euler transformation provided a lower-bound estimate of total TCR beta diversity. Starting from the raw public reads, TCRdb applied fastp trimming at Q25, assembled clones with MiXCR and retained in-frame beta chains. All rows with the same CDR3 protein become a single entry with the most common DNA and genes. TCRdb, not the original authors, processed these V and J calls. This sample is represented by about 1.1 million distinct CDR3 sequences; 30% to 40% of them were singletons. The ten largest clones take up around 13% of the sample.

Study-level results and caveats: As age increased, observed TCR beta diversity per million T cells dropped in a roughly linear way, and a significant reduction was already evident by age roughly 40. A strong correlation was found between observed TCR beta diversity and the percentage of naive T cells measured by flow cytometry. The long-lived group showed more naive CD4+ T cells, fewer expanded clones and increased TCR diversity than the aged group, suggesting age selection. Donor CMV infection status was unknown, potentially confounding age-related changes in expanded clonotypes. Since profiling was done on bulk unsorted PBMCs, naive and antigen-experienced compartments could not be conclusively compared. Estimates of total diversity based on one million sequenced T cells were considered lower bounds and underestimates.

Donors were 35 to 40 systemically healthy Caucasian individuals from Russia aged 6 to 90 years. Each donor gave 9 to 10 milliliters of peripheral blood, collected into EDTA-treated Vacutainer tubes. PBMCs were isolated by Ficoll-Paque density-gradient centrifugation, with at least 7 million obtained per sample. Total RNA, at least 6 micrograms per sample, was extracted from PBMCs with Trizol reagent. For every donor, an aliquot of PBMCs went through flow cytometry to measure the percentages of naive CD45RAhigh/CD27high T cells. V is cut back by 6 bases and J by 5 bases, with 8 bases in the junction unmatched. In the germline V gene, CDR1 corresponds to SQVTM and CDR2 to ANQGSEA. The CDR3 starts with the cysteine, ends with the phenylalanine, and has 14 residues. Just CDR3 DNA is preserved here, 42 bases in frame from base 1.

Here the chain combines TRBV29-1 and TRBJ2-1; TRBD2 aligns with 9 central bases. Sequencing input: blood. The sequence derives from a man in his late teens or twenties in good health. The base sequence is TGCAGCGTCCTTAGCGGGAGAGCTAACAATGAGCAGTTCTTC. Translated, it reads CSVLSGRANNEQFF.